The 27 T cell receptor beta chains below were found in one sample sequenced in a study of technical replicates of blood from several donors (dated by TCRdb to about 2017). Libraries were prepared through the immunoSEQ multiplex PCR assay. Not all clones reach the TCRdb copy of this immuneACCESS table, which keeps in-frame sequences only. Checked studies attribute under half of the gap to unresolved V genes and leave the rest unexplained. The sample table contains tens of thousands of clones; only one count was recorded for 85% to 95% of them. The biggest ten clones account for about 0.37% of the sample. Sequences were obtained from T cells isolated from PBMCs. These receptors were collected from a human donor in good health.

The chain carries TRBV11-2 and TRBJ1-1, with D possibly matching TRBD1 (6 bases). The germline gives CDR1 SGHAT, CDR2 FQNNGV. With 3 bases removed from V and 0 bases from J, the gap between germline ends came to 11 bases. This CDR3 comprises 15 residues. CDR3 DNA: TGTGCCAGCAGCTTTCAGGACAGCTTGAACACTGAAGCTTTCTTT. Protein product: CASSFQDSLNTEAFF.

J is TRBJ2-1 and V is TRBV27; no reliable D call. Germline-derived CDR1 and CDR2 are MNHEY and SMNVEV (reference sequence). Trimming removed 3 bases at V and 9 bases at J, with 9 bases between. The CDR3 sequence is 12 residues long. The CDR3 reads CASSFAVGEQFF. In nucleotides, the CDR3 is TGTGCCAGCAGTTTTGCGGTGGGTGAGCAGTTCTTC.

The chain links TRBV6-1 to TRBJ1-4; 7 bases agree with TRBD1. The J segment lost 11 bases and the V segment lost 5 bases, leaving 5 bases of the junction unmatched. This CDR3 comprises 12 residues. Germline CDR1 is MNHNS and CDR2 is SASEGT. CDR3 region: CASSQTGLKLFF. In DNA, the CDR3 is TGTGCCAGCAGTCAGACAGGGCTGAAACTGTTTTTT.

The chain employs TRBV30 and TRBJ2-7; 9 nucleotides agree with TRBD2. Germline CDR1 is GTSNPN and CDR2 is SVGIG (reference sequence). This CDR3 comprises 14 residues. V shed 4 bases and J 2 bases; nucleotides not matched to a gene: 6. The CDR3 bases are TGTGCCTGGACCGGGACTAGCTTTACCTACGAGCAGTACTTC. This codes for CAWTGTSFTYEQYF.

This sequence joins TRBV7-3 and TRBJ2-2, with 9 bases aligning to TRBD2. This CDR3 is built from 16 residues. Germline CDR1 SGHTA, CDR2 FQGTGA. The V segment lost 3 bases and the J segment 8 bases; nucleotides outside the gene matches: 10. The DNA of the CDR3 is TGTGCCAGCAGCTTTCCCCCACTAGCGGGTCGGGGGGAGCTGTTTTTT. This gives the protein CASSFPPLAGRGELFF.

The J gene is TRBJ2-3, the V gene TRBV30; 10 bases map to TRBD2. J gave up 5 bases and V 2 bases, and 7 bases lay outside the gene matches. Germline V gives CDR1 GTSNPN, CDR2 SVGIG (reference sequence). The CDR3 has 15 residues. CDR3 region: CAWSRTSGWVDTQYF. CDR3 sequence (DNA): TGTGCCTGGAGTCGGACTAGCGGTTGGGTAGATACGCAGTATTTT.

The chain carries TRBV5-4 and TRBJ2-3; perhaps TRBD1 as D (5 bases). Germline-derived CDR1 and CDR2 are SGHNT and YYREEE (reference sequence). Between the trimmed V and J ends, which lost 4 bases and 2 bases, there was a span of 17 bases. The CDR3 extends over 16 amino acids. The CDR3 sequence is CASSTYRTANTDTQYF. Here the CDR3 DNA reads TGTGCCAGCAGCACGTACAGGACCGCAAACACAGATACGCAGTATTTT.

The chain couples TRBV28 to TRBJ1-1, with 9 bases aligning to TRBD1. Trimming took 5 bases from V and 0 from J; bases not matched to a gene: 4. The CDR3 contains 15 residues. Germline V gene sequence: CDR1 MDHEN, CDR2 SYDVKM. The CDR3 loop reads CASSPGDRVNTEAFF. In DNA form, the CDR3 reads TGTGCCAGCAGTCCCGGGGACAGGGTGAACACTGAAGCTTTCTTT.

The chain uses TRBV19 and TRBJ2-7; TRBD1 might be the D (5 bases). V was trimmed by 5 bases and J by 3 bases, leaving 14 bases between them. Per germline, CDR1 LNHDA and CDR2 SQIVND (reference sequence). The CDR3 sequence is 14 residues long. The CDR3 protein is CASSAGQGFYEQYF. In nucleotides, the CDR3 is TGTGCCAGTAGTGCCGGCCAGGGATTCTACGAGCAGTACTTC.

This chain joins TRBV2 and TRBJ2-7; perhaps TRBD2 as D (7 bases). CDR1 is SNHLY and CDR2 is FYNNEI in the germline V gene. This CDR3 comprises 13 residues. With 11 bases removed from V and 0 bases from J, the gap between germline ends came to 14 bases. The CDR3 nucleotides read TGTGCCGTTAAGGGGGGGTCCTCCTACGAGCAGTACTTC. This encodes CAVKGGSSYEQYF.

This chain connects TRBV19 to TRBJ2-7; TRBD1 matches 10 bases. V lost 10 bases and J lost 3; bases outside the gene matches: 9. Germline CDR1 and CDR2: LNHDA and SQIVND (reference sequence). CDR3 length: 14 amino acids. The CDR3 nucleotides are TGTGCCACTTTATCCGGGACAGGGGTCTACGAGCAGTACTTC. Its protein is CATLSGTGVYEQYF.

CDR3 loop: CASSQYHFQETQYF. The CDR3, as DNA: TGCGCCAGCAGCCAATACCACTTCCAAGAGACCCAGTACTTC. The chain recombines TRBV4-3 with TRBJ2-5; D unclear. This CDR3 comprises 14 residues. CDR1 LGHNA and CDR2 YSLEER come from the germline V gene. V was shortened by 2 bases and J by 1 base, with 8 bases between the two germline ends.

The chain combines TRBV6-5 with TRBJ2-1; a weak D match, TRBD2 (5 bases). CDR1 and CDR2 (germline): MNHEY, SVGAGI. The CDR3 contains 14 residues. V gave up 2 bases and J gave up 2 bases, with 7 bases separating them. As DNA, the CDR3 is TGTGCCAGCAGTTACGCCGGGGCCTACAATGAGCAGTTCTTC. Protein: CASSYAGAYNEQFF.

The rearrangement joins TRBV7-2 to TRBJ2-7, with D unclear. The germline V gene encodes CDR1 SGHTA and CDR2 FQGNSA. V was clipped by 3 bases and J by 3 bases, with 9 bases between them. This CDR3 is 13 amino acids long. The CDR3 loop reads CASSFSFNYEQYF. For the CDR3, the DNA is TGTGCCAGCAGCTTCTCGTTTAACTACGAGCAGTACTTC.

The V gene is TRBV30, the J gene TRBJ1-4; D is possibly TRBD1 (5 bases). Per the germline V gene, CDR1 is GTSNPN and CDR2 is SVGIG (reference sequence). CDR3 length: 13 residues. The V end was cut by 5 bases, the J end by 3 bases, with 10 bases between. The CDR3 region is CAWGQGPNEKLFF. CDR3 coding DNA: TGTGCCTGGGGACAAGGACCTAATGAAAAACTGTTTTTT.

The chain is built from TRBV27 and TRBJ2-2; no reliable D call. Germline lookup yields CDR1 MNHEY and CDR2 SMNVEV (reference sequence). The CDR3 length is 13 residues. With 0 bases removed from V and 7 bases from J, the gap between germline ends came to 6 bases. The CDR3 nucleotides read TGTGCCAGCAGTTTATCGAGGAACGGGGAGCTGTTTTTT. Amino acid sequence: CASSLSRNGELFF.

The rearrangement joins TRBV9 to TRBJ2-2, with TRBD2 matching over 9 bases. CDR1 is SGDLS, CDR2 YYNGEE, per germline. V shed 3 bases and J 0 bases; nucleotides not matched to a gene: 3. This CDR3 region has 16 residues. CDR3: CASSGLAGTNTGELFF. CDR3 nucleotides: TGTGCCAGCAGCGGTCTAGCGGGAACGAACACCGGGGAGCTGTTTTTT.

The rearrangement links TRBV6-1 to TRBJ1-2, with 8 positions matching TRBD1. The CDR3 has 12 residues. Germline trimming cut 6 bases from V and 8 bases from J; bases unmatched to any gene: 5. Germline V lookup: CDR1 MNHNS, CDR2 SASEGT. This chain's CDR3 is CASRTGEGGYTF. The CDR3 nucleotides read TGTGCCAGCAGGACAGGGGAGGGGGGCTACACCTTC.

This chain joins TRBV7-9 and TRBJ1-1; 10 bases align to TRBD1. This CDR3 comprises 14 residues. The V and J ends lost 3 bases and 3 bases, in that order; junction bases with no gene match: 1. CDR1 is SEHNR and CDR2 is FQNEAQ in the germline V gene (reference sequence). The CDR3 reads CASSLGTGDTEAFF. For the CDR3, the DNA is TGTGCCAGCAGCTTGGGGACAGGGGACACTGAAGCTTTCTTT.

This chain joins TRBV10-1 and TRBJ2-2; D is perhaps TRBD2 (5 bases). Between the trimmed V and J ends, which lost 3 bases and 6 bases, there was a span of 14 bases. The CDR3 is made up of 15 amino acids. Germline CDR1 reads WNHNN; CDR2 reads SYGVQD (reference sequence). For the CDR3, the DNA is TGCGCCAGCAGTGACCAGTCTAGCCCTCCCGGGGAGCTGTTTTTT. It translates to CASSDQSSPPGELFF.

This clone was recorded a few times. This chain joins TRBV14 and TRBJ2-2; D not resolved. The CDR3 contains 15 residues. The V gene's germline CDR1 is SGHDN and CDR2 FVKESK. V dropped 0 bases and J dropped 3 bases, with 8 bases sitting between them. In nucleotides, the CDR3 is TGTGCCAGCAGCCAAGACACAGTCTACACCGGGGAGCTGTTTTTT. This sequence encodes CASSQDTVYTGELFF.

The chain recombines TRBV5-1 with TRBJ2-1, with 7 bases aligning to TRBD1. Germline V gives CDR1 SGHRS, CDR2 YFSETQ. V dropped 1 base and J dropped 4; count of bases not matched to a gene: 2. This CDR3 spans 14 amino acids. CDR3 coding DNA: TGCGCCAGCAGCTTGCAGGGGGATTACAATGAGCAGTTCTTC. The encoded protein is CASSLQGDYNEQFF.

This chain uses TRBV2 with TRBJ2-7; no reliable D call. CDR1 and CDR2 from the germline V gene are SNHLY and FYNNEI. The CDR3 covers 12 residues. The V end was cut by 8 bases, the J end by 2 bases, with 10 bases between. This chain's CDR3 is CASHTEAYEQYF. In nucleotides, the CDR3 is TGTGCCAGCCATACAGAAGCCTACGAGCAGTACTTC.

This chain uses TRBV9 with TRBJ1-3; TRBD1 matches at 7 bases. V lost 3 bases, J lost 0 bases, and 6 bases stayed unmatched. The germline V gene has CDR1 SGDLS and CDR2 YYNGEE. The CDR3 runs to 16 residues. The CDR3 nucleotides are TGTGCCAGCAGCGAGGTCCCAGGGGGCTCTGGAAACACCATATATTTT. Amino acids: CASSEVPGGSGNTIYF.

The chain joins TRBV29-1 to TRBJ1-5, with 9 nucleotides matching TRBD1. Germline CDR1 is SQVTM and CDR2 is ANQGSEA. The ends lost 3 bases at V and 6 bases at J; junction bases unmatched: 6. The CDR3 has 14 residues. The CDR3 loop is CSVDVDRGGQPQHF. Here the CDR3 DNA reads TGCAGCGTTGACGTGGACAGGGGAGGTCAGCCCCAGCATTTT.

This sequence joins TRBV29-1 and TRBJ1-1; TRBD1 is a possible D gene (5 bases). The V end was cut by 5 bases, the J end by 2 bases, with 21 bases between. The CDR3 has 16 amino acids. Looked up from germline, CDR1 is SQVTM and CDR2 is ANQGSEA. The CDR3 bases are TGCAGCGTTCAGAATCATCAGGGCTCTGTTAACACTGAAGCTTTCTTT. This encodes CSVQNHQGSVNTEAFF. Using reference TRBV29-1 and TRBJ1-1 for the parts outside the CDR3, the full variable domain is SAVISQKPSRDICQRGTSLTIQCQVDSQVTMMFWYRQQPGQSLTLIATANQGSEATYESGFVIDKFPISRPNLTFSTLTVSNMSPEDSSIYLCSVQNHQGSVNTEAFFGQGTRLTVV.

The chain couples TRBV28 to TRBJ1-5, with 9 bases aligning to TRBD1. The CDR3 consists of 18 residues. The germline V gene has CDR1 MDHEN and CDR2 SYDVKM. Losses at the gene ends were 5 bases for V and 1 base for J; bases not matched to a gene: 12. In DNA, the CDR3 is TGTGCCAGCAGTGTAAAGACGGGACAGGGAGAGAGCAATCAGCCCCAGCATTTT. As protein: CASSVKTGQGESNQPQHF. The full variable domain, its missing parts supplied by reference TRBV28 and TRBJ1-5, is DVKVTQSSRYLVKRTGEKVFLECVQDMDHENMFWYRQDPGLGLRLIYFSYDVKMKEKGDIPEGYSVSREKKERFSLILESASTNQTSMYLCASSVKTGQGESNQPQHFGDGTRLSIL.